This T cell receptor beta chain emerged from a study of blood T cell repertoires in COVID-19. As for the study in general: COVID-19 samples collected from the United States, Italy and Spain covered acute and convalescent phases. PBMCs, B-cell-depleted T cells, or T cells provided the cDNA or gDNA that made up the material.

Germline V lookup: CDR1 SGHTA, CDR2 FQGNSA. The length of the CDR3 is 15 residues. With 4 bases clipped from V and 4 bases from J, the junction kept 8 bases outside the gene matches. Authors' data handling: Reference gene primer amplification yielded estimated nucleated cell counts. Clones were sequenced by immunoSEQ multiplex PCR, and TCRdb holds only the in-frame ones, with some missing. From that table come the V and J calls and clone size; the DNA was used to work out D and trimming. The sample has roughly 110,000 clones, more than 70% seen once. The TCR originated in a human donor in a cohort sampled during active COVID-19. The chain employs TRBV7-2 and TRBJ2-7, with 9 bases identical to TRBD1. The sequencing sample was made of peripheral blood. CDR3 residues: CASSSQRTGVYEQYF. The DNA of the CDR3 is TGTGCCAGCAGCTCCCAGCGGACAGGGGTGTACGAGCAGTACTTC.